This T cell receptor beta chain comes out of a study of tumor T cells in aggressive B-cell lymphoma. Using immunoSEQ multiplex PCR, the repertoire was profiled, and TCRdb retains in-frame clones only, with some absent. This sample has around 10,000 clones, with 92% found just once. The V gene lost 4 bases and the J gene lost 4 bases, with 10 bases spanning the gap. CDR1 and CDR2 from the germline V gene are GTSNPN and SVGIG (reference sequence). The CDR3 is 12 amino acids. This chain joins TRBV30 and TRBJ1-1; D not resolved. Material: tumor tissue. The receptor was derived from an adult with diffuse large B cell lymphoma. In nucleotides, the CDR3 is TGTGCCTGGAACAGCGGCGGCACTGAAGCTTTCTTT. It is translated as CAWNSGGTEAFF.